One sample yielded the 23 T cell receptor beta chains listed below, sequenced in a study of T-cell memory formation after mild COVID-19. TCRdb reanalysed the 5' RACE reads using MiXCR and keeps one entry per CDR3 protein. Among hundreds of thousands of distinct CDR3 sequences listed, about 23% were seen once. The sequenced sample consisted of PBMCs or a T cell subset sorted from them (not recorded which). Receptor source: an adult woman who had mild COVID-19 (a few samples of this study predate the infection). Cell type and time point are not known.

This chain links TRBV6-5 with TRBJ1-5, with 8 bases aligning to TRBD1. The CDR3 has 12 amino acids. Unmatched junction bases numbered 2, after V lost 4 bases and J lost 9 bases. The germline gives CDR1 MNHEY, CDR2 SVGAGI. The CDR3 DNA reads TGTGCCAGCAGTTCCGGACAGGGGCCCCAGCATTTT. Translating gives CASSSGQGPQHF.

This clonotype was detected only a few times. This chain links TRBV7-2 with TRBJ2-3; D is undetermined. The CDR3 covers 14 residues. Germline CDR1 SGHTA, CDR2 FQGNSA. Trimming cost V 5 bases and J 1 base, with 10 bases left between them. CDR3 sequence: CASSRQPGTDTQYF. The CDR3 DNA sequence: TGTGCCAGCAGCCGCCAGCCCGGCACAGATACGCAGTATTTT.

In regard to this clonotype: A read error may produce the germline difference seen at one junction end. This chain connects TRBV10-3 to TRBJ2-7; 11 bases line up with TRBD2. Germline CDR1 and CDR2: ENHRY and SYGVKD. The CDR3 is 14 amino acids. The CDR3 sequence: CDISETSGIGEQYF. Here the CDR3 DNA reads TGTGACATCAGTGAGACTAGCGGGATCGGCGAGCAGTACTTC.

V is TRBV10-3 and J is TRBJ2-3; 8 nucleotides line up with TRBD1. Germline CDR1 is ENHRY and CDR2 is SYGVKD. Trimming cost V 4 bases and J 4 bases; bases outside gene matches: 7. This CDR3 spans 15 amino acids. The CDR3 DNA reads as TGTGCCATCAGTGTGACAGGGGAACGCGCAGATACGCAGTATTTT. It is translated as CAISVTGERADTQYF.

The chain couples TRBV7-9 to TRBJ2-3; 8 positions agree with TRBD2. CDR1 SEHNR and CDR2 FQNEAQ come from the germline V gene (reference sequence). The CDR3 has 19 residues. V lost 5 bases and J lost 1; bases outside the gene matches: 17. Here the CDR3 reads CASSTSGSTYLIGTDTQYF. The CDR3 DNA follows: TGTGCCAGCAGCACGAGCGGGAGCACGTATCTGATCGGCACAGATACGCAGTATTTT.

The chain joins TRBV5-1 to TRBJ2-7; no clear D gene. Trimming left V 3 bases short and J 5 bases short, with 18 bases between. The CDR3 is made up of 15 amino acids. Germline values: CDR1 SGHRS, CDR2 YFSETQ. CDR3 in amino acids: CASSSGAPALDEQYF. DNA of the CDR3: TGCGCCAGCAGCTCGGGCGCTCCTGCCTTAGACGAGCAGTACTTC.

The chain joins TRBV20-1 to TRBJ1-1; possibly TRBD1 for D (6 bases). Germline V gene data show CDR1 as DFQATT and CDR2 as SNEGSKA (reference sequence). V lost 5 bases to trimming and J lost 7 bases, with 11 bases between them. The CDR3 sequence is 11 residues long. The DNA for the CDR3 is TGCAGTGCTCGCGGGGGCGTTGAAGCTTTCTTT. Its protein is CSARGGVEAFF.

This clonotype was observed a few times. This sequence joins TRBV7-2 and TRBJ2-1, with 12 positions matching TRBD2. Germline V gene data show CDR1 as SGHTA and CDR2 as FQGNSA. Trimming at V came to 4 bases and at J to 7 bases, leaving 14 bases not matched to a gene. The CDR3 extends over 18 amino acids. CDR3 region: CASSSGPPSGRARNEQFF. The CDR3 DNA reads as TGTGCCAGCAGCTCAGGTCCCCCTAGCGGGAGGGCCAGGAATGAGCAGTTCTTC.

This chain uses TRBV20-1 with TRBJ1-3, with a tentative D call TRBD1 (6 bases). Germline CDR1 DFQATT, CDR2 SNEGSKA (reference sequence). The CDR3 contains 14 residues. Trimming took 6 bases from V and 0 from J, leaving 12 bases between them. CDR3 DNA: TGCAGTGCCGGGGGCAGGGCCTCTGGAAACACCATATATTTT. Translation: CSAGGRASGNTIYF.

This rearrangement joins TRBV20-1 to TRBJ2-5, with no clear D. The germline V gene encodes CDR1 DFQATT and CDR2 SNEGSKA (reference sequence). Trimming pared 3 bases from V and 2 bases from J, leaving 7 bases between. The CDR3 consists of 12 residues. The CDR3 here is CSASLGQETQYF. DNA for the CDR3: TGCAGTGCTAGTCTCGGACAAGAGACCCAGTACTTC.

This clonotype was picked up a small number of times. This chain uses TRBV3-1 with TRBJ1-2; 7 bases line up with TRBD1. From germline, CDR1 is LGHDT and CDR2 YNNKEL (reference sequence). The CDR3 covers 15 residues. The junction had 8 bases not matched to a gene; V was cut back by 1 base and J by 6 bases. CDR3 residues: CASSQGDREVDGYTF. The CDR3 nucleotides are TGTGCCAGCAGCCAAGGTGACAGGGAGGTAGATGGCTACACCTTC.

The V and J genes are TRBV7-8 and TRBJ2-5, with D possibly TRBD1 on 6 matching bases. V lost 4 bases and J lost 5, with 23 bases in between. The CDR3 runs to 17 residues. CDR1 SGHVS and CDR2 FQNEAQ come from the germline V gene. CDR3 loop: CASSSETLGGERETQYF. CDR3 DNA: TGTGCCAGCAGCTCAGAGACCCTAGGGGGAGAACGGGAGACCCAGTACTTC.

This clonotype was seen at least ten times. V is TRBV20-1 and J is TRBJ2-7, with D perhaps TRBD2 (5 bases). Germline V lookup: CDR1 DFQATT, CDR2 SNEGSKA (reference sequence). There are 15 residues in the CDR3. The V gene lost 0 bases and the J gene lost 5 bases, with 17 bases spanning the gap. CDR3 loop: CSARDRTSPGNEQYF. CDR3 in DNA: TGCAGTGCTAGAGATCGAACTAGTCCGGGAAACGAGCAGTACTTC.

The chain uses TRBV6-2 or TRBV6-3 and TRBJ1-1, with D perhaps matching TRBD1 (6 bases). Between the trimmed V and J ends, which lost 2 bases and 0 bases, there was a span of 16 bases. Germline lookup yields CDR1 MNHEY and CDR2 SVGEGT. The CDR3 spans 17 residues. The CDR3, as DNA: TGTGCCAGCAGTTACACAGGGATCCTACATCTGAACACTGAAGCTTTCTTT. It codes for CASSYTGILHLNTEAFF.

This sequence joins TRBV10-3 and TRBJ2-3; perhaps TRBD1 as D (5 bases). The ends were cut back, 0 bases at V and 0 bases at J, with 7 bases in the middle. Germline assignment: CDR1 ENHRY and CDR2 SYGVKD. The CDR3 spans 15 residues. The CDR3 here is CAISESAGSTDTQYF. As DNA, the CDR3 is TGTGCCATCAGTGAGTCGGCAGGGAGCACAGATACGCAGTATTTT.

J is TRBJ1-3 and V is TRBV12-3 or TRBV12-4, with a possible D match to TRBD1 (5 bases). The V end lost 4 bases, the J end lost 4 bases, and 8 bases lay between the germline ends. The CDR3 consists of 13 residues. Here the CDR3 DNA reads TGTGCCAGCAGTTACTCAGGGGGAAACACCATATATTTT. Its translation is CASSYSGGNTIYF.

This clonotype turned up a few times. The rearrangement joins TRBV4-1 to TRBJ1-5, with a weak D call TRBD1 (6 bases). Germline values: CDR1 MGHRA, CDR2 YSYEKL. The CDR3 is 15 amino acids. V lost 8 bases to trimming and J lost 7 bases, with 21 bases between them. The CDR3 protein is CASGPPQGMGQPQHF. CDR3 DNA sequence: TGCGCCAGCGGGCCTCCCCAGGGGATGGGGCAGCCCCAGCATTTT.

The chain joins TRBV5-1 to TRBJ2-7; tentative D call: TRBD1 (6 bases). Trimming cost V 4 bases and J 4 bases, with 18 bases left between them. The CDR3 runs 15 residues. Germline V gene sequence: CDR1 SGHRS, CDR2 YFSETQ. The CDR3 loop reads CASSGFSGRGYEQYF. For the CDR3, the DNA is TGCGCCAGCAGCGGTTTCTCGGGCAGGGGATACGAGCAGTACTTC.

The gene calls are TRBV7-9 and TRBJ2-2, with TRBD1 matching 9 bases. The CDR3 runs 16 residues. Trimming at V came to 3 bases and at J to 2 bases, leaving 4 bases not matched to a gene. Germline CDR1 and CDR2: SEHNR and FQNEAQ (reference sequence). The CDR3 DNA follows: TGTGCCAGCAGCTTGGACAGGGGAAGTAACACCGGGGAGCTGTTTTTT. This sequence encodes CASSLDRGSNTGELFF. The full variable domain, its missing parts supplied by reference TRBV7-9 and TRBJ2-2, is DTGVSQNPRHKITKRGQNVTFRCDPISEHNRLYWYRQTLGQGPEFLTYFQNEAQLEKSRLLSDRFSAERPKGSFSTLEIQRTEQGDSAMYLCASSLDRGSNTGELFFGEGSRLTVL.

The CDR3 loop is CASSLLERSSYEQYF. CDR3 sequence (DNA): TGTGCCAGCAGCTTACTTGAGCGGAGCTCCTACGAGCAGTACTTC. V gene TRBV7-3 combines with J gene TRBJ2-7, with a tentative D call TRBD2 (5 bases). This CDR3 spans 15 amino acids. Per germline, CDR1 SGHTA and CDR2 FQGTGA. V shed 2 bases and J shed 0 bases, with 11 bases lying between them.

The chain employs TRBV15 and TRBJ1-2; D remains ambiguous. Trimming pared 0 bases from V and 3 bases from J, leaving 11 bases between. The CDR3 length is 15 residues. Germline assignment: CDR1 LNHNV and CDR2 YYDKDF (reference sequence). The CDR3 sequence: CATSREQNPYYGYTF. The CDR3 bases are TGTGCCACCAGCAGAGAGCAGAATCCATACTATGGCTACACCTTC.

The V gene is TRBV5-1, the J gene TRBJ2-1; D might be TRBD2 (6 bases). The CDR3 is 17 residues long. Germline CDR1 SGHRS, CDR2 YFSETQ. The V end was cut by 4 bases, the J end by 0 bases, with 17 bases between. The CDR3 reads CASSPDGISGSYNEQFF. DNA for the CDR3: TGCGCCAGCAGCCCGGACGGAATTAGCGGCTCCTACAATGAGCAGTTCTTC.

This clonotype has just a few counts. This chain connects TRBV20-1 to TRBJ2-1; 9 bases line up with TRBD2. V shed 6 bases, J shed 5 bases, and the junction held 14 bases outside the gene matches. Germline loops: CDR1 DFQATT, CDR2 SNEGSKA (reference sequence). The CDR3 spans 16 residues. The CDR3 nucleotides are TGCAGTGCAACCCCCGGGGGAGCGGGGGGTAACAATGAGCAGTTCTTC. Its protein is CSATPGGAGGNNEQFF.